Sequencing of this T cell receptor beta chain was carried out in a study of tumor-infiltrating lymphocytes in localized non-small cell lung cancer. Looking at the study overall: Some samples were collected after neoadjuvant chemotherapy; smokers, never-smokers and several histologies were included.

The method was immunoSEQ multiplex PCR; TCRdb's version includes in-frame clones alone and lacks a portion of them. The table records around 17,000 clones, about 84% of them present only once. Per the germline V gene, CDR1 is MDHEN and CDR2 is SYDVKM. This CDR3 is built from 13 residues. V shed 5 bases, J shed 3 bases, and the junction held 2 bases outside the gene matches. The source material was uninvolved lung tissue not adjacent to the tumor. The TCR was taken from a human donor with non-small cell lung cancer. V gene TRBV28 combines with J gene TRBJ2-7; 9 nucleotides agree with TRBD1. CDR3 loop: CASSPGQGYEQYF. In DNA form, the CDR3 reads TGTGCCAGCAGTCCGGGACAGGGCTACGAGCAGTACTTC.